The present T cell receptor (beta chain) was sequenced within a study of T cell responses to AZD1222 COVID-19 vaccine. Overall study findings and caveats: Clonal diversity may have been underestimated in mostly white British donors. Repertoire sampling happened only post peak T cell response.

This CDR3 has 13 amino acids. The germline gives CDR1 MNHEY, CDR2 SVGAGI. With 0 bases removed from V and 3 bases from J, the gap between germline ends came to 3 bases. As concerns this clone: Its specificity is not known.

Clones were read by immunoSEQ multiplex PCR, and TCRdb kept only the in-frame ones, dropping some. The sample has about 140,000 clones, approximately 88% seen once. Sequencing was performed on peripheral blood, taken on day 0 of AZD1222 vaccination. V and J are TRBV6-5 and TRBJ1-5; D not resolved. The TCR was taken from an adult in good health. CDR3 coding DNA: TGTGCCAGCAGTTACTCATACAATCAGCCCCAGCATTTT. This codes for CASSYSYNQPQHF.